Below are 10 T cell receptor beta chains sequenced from a single sample in a study of blood T cell repertoires in COVID-19 (dated by TCRdb to between 2020 and 2021). The library relied on the immunoSEQ multiplex PCR assay. As stored in TCRdb, this immuneACCESS dataset retains in-frame rearrangements with V and J assigned. A fraction of the clones does not appear; measured against another copy, unresolved V genes explain less than half of the discrepancy, and the remainder lacks a known reason. Across this sample there are some 250,000 clones, with 80% to 85% seen only once. Of the sample, 2.5% to 3% is held by the ten largest clones. The sequencing input was peripheral blood. Every receptor here comes from a woman aged 55 to 70 with active or convalescent COVID-19.

The chain joins TRBV5-1 to TRBJ1-3; D may be TRBD1 (6 bases). V was shortened by 3 bases and J by 0 bases, with 10 bases between the two germline ends. CDR1 is SGHRS, CDR2 YFSETQ, per germline. The CDR3 length is 15 residues. The CDR3 coding sequence is TGCGCCAGCAGCTGGGACACCAACTCTGGAAACACCATATATTTT. Residues: CASSWDTNSGNTIYF.

This sequence joins TRBV6-5 and TRBJ2-3; D may be TRBD2 (6 bases). The ends were cut back, 4 bases at V and 0 bases at J, with 8 bases in the middle. CDR3 size: 14 residues. The germline gives CDR1 MNHEY, CDR2 SVGAGI. The CDR3 loop is CASSWGVSTDTQYF. CDR3 in DNA: TGTGCCAGCAGTTGGGGGGTAAGCACAGATACGCAGTATTTT.

The chain carries TRBV6-6 and TRBJ2-3; 10 bases are a match to TRBD2. Trimming at V came to 5 bases and at J to 1 base, leaving 6 bases not matched to a gene. The CDR3 runs to 16 residues. The germline V gene has CDR1 MNHNY and CDR2 SVGAGI (reference sequence). The CDR3 nucleotides read TGTGCCAGCAGTCGTGGCACTAGCGGGGGCACAGATACGCAGTATTTT. Translation gives CASSRGTSGGTDTQYF.

This clone was seen a single time. The CDR3 spells CASSVGTGEGNTIYF. The CDR3 nucleotides are TGTGCCAGCAGCGTGGGGACAGGGGAAGGAAACACCATATATTTT. This sequence joins TRBV5-4 and TRBJ1-3, with TRBD1 identical over 10 bases. CDR1 SGHNT and CDR2 YYREEE come from the germline V gene (reference sequence). V was clipped by 4 bases and J by 4 bases; unmatched bases: 5. The CDR3 has 15 residues.

The J gene is TRBJ2-1, the V gene TRBV7-9; weak D call: TRBD1 (6 bases). CDR3 length: 14 amino acids. CDR1 is SEHNR, CDR2 FQNEAQ, per germline (reference sequence). Trimming took 1 base from V and 7 from J, leaving 11 bases between them. CDR3 in DNA: TGTGCCAGCAGCTTAGGGGGGCGATGGAATGAGCAGTTCTTC. Its protein product is CASSLGGRWNEQFF.

The rearrangement links TRBV19 to TRBJ1-1; D gene ambiguous. Germline V gene sequence: CDR1 LNHDA, CDR2 SQIVND (reference sequence). Trimming left V 3 bases short and J 6 bases short, with 17 bases between. The CDR3 consists of 15 residues. CDR3 sequence: CASSMRAGVVAEAFF. The CDR3 DNA reads as TGTGCCAGTAGTATGCGCGCCGGGGTGGTGGCTGAAGCTTTCTTT.

V gene TRBV19 combines with J gene TRBJ2-1, with 12 bases fitting TRBD2. After removal of 4 bases from V and 4 bases from J, the junction contained 2 bases not matched to a gene. The CDR3 has 15 amino acids. The germline CDR1 and CDR2 sequences are LNHDA and SQIVND (reference sequence). In nucleotides, the CDR3 is TGTGCCAGTAGTACCCTAGCGGGGGGGTACAATGAGCAGTTCTTC. It encodes CASSTLAGGYNEQFF.

The chain links TRBV7-9 to TRBJ1-1; weak D call: TRBD1 (6 bases). Germline V gives CDR1 SEHNR, CDR2 FQNEAQ (reference sequence). Trimming cost V 0 bases and J 5 bases, with 10 bases left between them. This CDR3 is built from 14 residues. This CDR3 is CASSLAQGWTEAFF. The CDR3 DNA is TGTGCCAGCAGCTTAGCACAGGGCTGGACTGAAGCTTTCTTT.

This chain links TRBV7-9 with TRBJ2-7, with a tentative D call TRBD2 (6 bases). The CDR3 has 18 amino acids. CDR1 is SEHNR and CDR2 is FQNEAQ in the germline V gene (reference sequence). V lost 5 bases and J lost 0, with 23 bases in between. CDR3 loop: CASSPGGPSSVSSYEQYF. CDR3 coding DNA: TGTGCCAGCAGCCCCGGGGGACCCTCTAGCGTGAGCTCCTACGAGCAGTACTTC.

V is TRBV7-3 and J is TRBJ1-2; D uncertain. Germline values: CDR1 SGHTA, CDR2 FQGTGA. The V gene lost 2 bases and the J gene lost 4 bases, with 8 bases spanning the gap. The CDR3 length is 13 residues. The CDR3, as DNA: TGTGCCAGCAGCTTAGGCGGGCCCTATGGCTACACCTTC. This gives the protein CASSLGGPYGYTF. Full variable domain (missing parts from reference TRBV7-3 and TRBJ1-2): GAGVSQTPSNKVTEKGKYVELRCDPISGHTALYWYRQSLGQGPEFLIYFQGTGAADDSGLPNDRFFAVRPEGSVSTLKIQRTERGDSAVYLCASSLGGPYGYTFGSGTRLTVV.